The rows below give T cell receptor beta chains drawn from one sample of a study of shared clonotypes between healthy human individuals. Profiling relied on immunoSEQ multiplex PCR, and the TCRdb table lists in-frame clones only, not all of them. The sample lists about 2 million clones; about 95% were seen once. Sequenced material: naive CD8+ T cells sorted from blood. The source of these receptors is a man in his late teens or twenties in good health. The CDR3 runs from the conserved cysteine through the conserved F or W. A D gene is named only where the DNA matches it firmly. Not all rows give a size; the values are once, few, many and, for expanded clones, a class.

abundance: -
d_gene: -
v_gene: TRBV10-3
j_gene: TRBJ2-7
CDR3aa: CAILDTLTGEQYF
CDR3nt: TGTGCCATCCTGGACACCCTTACAGGCGAGCAGTACTTC

abundance: -
d_gene: -
v_gene: TRBV10-3
j_gene: TRBJ2-5
CDR3aa: CAISKGGLGYPRETQYF
CDR3nt: TGTGCCATCAGCAAGGGGGGATTGGGATACCCGAGAGAGACCCAGTACTTC

abundance: -
d_gene: TRBD1
v_gene: TRBV7-6
j_gene: TRBJ1-6
CDR3aa: CASSSFPRDRGYNSPLHF
CDR3nt: TGTGCCAGCAGCTCGTTTCCTAGGGACAGGGGCTATAATTCACCCCTCCACTTT

abundance: -
d_gene: -
v_gene: TRBV7-8
j_gene: TRBJ2-7
CDR3aa: CASSFDPSQDYEQYF
CDR3nt: TGTGCCAGCAGCTTTGACCCAAGTCAAGACTACGAGCAGTACTTC

abundance: -
d_gene: -
v_gene: TRBV9
j_gene: TRBJ2-3
CDR3aa: CASSVEMDTQYF
CDR3nt: TGTGCCAGCAGCGTAGAGATGGATACGCAGTATTTT

abundance: -
d_gene: -
v_gene: TRBV25-1
j_gene: TRBJ1-2
CDR3aa: CASSVWEQNGYTF
CDR3nt: TGTGCCAGCAGTGTTTGGGAGCAGAATGGCTACACCTTC

abundance: -
d_gene: -
v_gene: TRBV27
j_gene: TRBJ1-5
CDR3aa: CASSLSGTHQPQHF
CDR3nt: TGTGCCAGCAGTTTATCTGGAACTCATCAGCCCCAGCATTTT

abundance: -
d_gene: -
v_gene: TRBV7-6
j_gene: TRBJ1-1
CDR3aa: CASSRTVKNTEAFF
CDR3nt: TGTGCCAGCAGCCGGACAGTAAAGAACACTGAAGCTTTCTTT

abundance: -
d_gene: TRBD1
v_gene: TRBV5-6
j_gene: TRBJ1-2
CDR3aa: CASRRTGVNYGYTF
CDR3nt: TGTGCCAGCAGAAGGACAGGGGTTAACTATGGCTACACCTTC

abundance: -
d_gene: TRBD1
v_gene: TRBV5-4
j_gene: TRBJ1-2
CDR3aa: CASSPAGGRYGYTF
CDR3nt: TGTGCCAGCAGCCCGGCAGGGGGCCGGTATGGCTACACCTTC

abundance: -
d_gene: TRBD2
v_gene: TRBV12-5
j_gene: TRBJ2-1
CDR3aa: CASGLGLAGVDEQFF
CDR3nt: TGTGCTAGTGGTTTGGGACTAGCGGGAGTAGATGAGCAGTTCTTC

abundance: -
d_gene: -
v_gene: TRBV7-9
j_gene: TRBJ2-7
CDR3aa: CASSFVGHYEQYF
CDR3nt: TGTGCCAGCAGCTTTGTGGGCCACTACGAGCAGTACTTC

abundance: few
d_gene: -
v_gene: TRBV9
j_gene: TRBJ2-7
CDR3aa: CASSVGESYEQYF
CDR3nt: TGTGCCAGCAGCGTAGGTGAGTCCTACGAGCAGTACTTC

abundance: -
d_gene: TRBD1
v_gene: TRBV7-8
j_gene: TRBJ1-4
CDR3aa: CASSLEDEGATNEKLFF
CDR3nt: TGTGCCAGCAGCTTAGAGGATGAGGGGGCGACTAATGAAAAACTGTTTTTT

abundance: once
d_gene: -
v_gene: TRBV30
j_gene: TRBJ2-2
CDR3aa: CAWSVTPTGELFF
CDR3nt: TGTGCCTGGAGTGTAACCCCCACCGGGGAGCTGTTTTTT

abundance: -
d_gene: TRBD1
v_gene: TRBV29-1
j_gene: TRBJ1-2
CDR3aa: CSGYTGGEDGYTF
CDR3nt: TGCAGCGGATATACAGGGGGCGAGGATGGCTACACCTTC

abundance: -
d_gene: -
v_gene: TRBV6-9
j_gene: TRBJ2-7
CDR3aa: CASSYSSGHEQYF
CDR3nt: TGTGCCAGCAGTTACTCGTCCGGCCACGAGCAGTACTTC

abundance: -
d_gene: -
v_gene: TRBV7-2
j_gene: TRBJ1-4
CDR3aa: CASSPQTGFNEKLFF
CDR3nt: TGTGCCAGCAGCCCCCAAACAGGGTTTAATGAAAAACTGTTTTTT